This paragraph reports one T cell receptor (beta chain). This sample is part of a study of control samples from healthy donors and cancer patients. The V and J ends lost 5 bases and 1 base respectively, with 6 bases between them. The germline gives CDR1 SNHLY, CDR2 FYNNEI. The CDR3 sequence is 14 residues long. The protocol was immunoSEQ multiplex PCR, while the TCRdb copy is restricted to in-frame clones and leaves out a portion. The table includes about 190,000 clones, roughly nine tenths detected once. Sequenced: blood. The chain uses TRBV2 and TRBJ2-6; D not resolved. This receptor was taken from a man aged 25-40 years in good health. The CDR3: CASSNPSGANVLTF. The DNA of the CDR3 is TGTGCCAGCAGTAATCCTTCTGGGGCCAACGTCCTGACTTTC.